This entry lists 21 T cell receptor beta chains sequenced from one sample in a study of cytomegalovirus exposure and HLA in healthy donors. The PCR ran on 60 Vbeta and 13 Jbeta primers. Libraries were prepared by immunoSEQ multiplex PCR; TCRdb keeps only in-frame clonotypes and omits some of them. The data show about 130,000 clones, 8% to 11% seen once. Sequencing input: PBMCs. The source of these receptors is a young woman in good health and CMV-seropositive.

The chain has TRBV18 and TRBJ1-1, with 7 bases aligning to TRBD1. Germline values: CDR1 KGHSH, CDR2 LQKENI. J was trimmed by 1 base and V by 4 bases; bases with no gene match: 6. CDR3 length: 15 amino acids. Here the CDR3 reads CASSQRDRANTEAFF. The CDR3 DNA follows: TGTGCCAGCTCACAAAGGGACAGAGCGAACACTGAAGCTTTCTTT.

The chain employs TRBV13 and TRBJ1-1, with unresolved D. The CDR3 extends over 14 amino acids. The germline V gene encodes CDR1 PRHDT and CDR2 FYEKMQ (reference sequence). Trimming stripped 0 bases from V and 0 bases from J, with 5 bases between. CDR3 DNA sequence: TGTGCCAGCAGCTTAGGTACTATGAACACTGAAGCTTTCTTT. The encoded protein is CASSLGTMNTEAFF.

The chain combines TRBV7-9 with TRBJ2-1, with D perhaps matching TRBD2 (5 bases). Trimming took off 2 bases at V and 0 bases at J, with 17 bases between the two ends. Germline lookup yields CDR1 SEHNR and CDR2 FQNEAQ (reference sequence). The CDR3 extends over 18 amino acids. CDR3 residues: CASSLYSGRRLSYNEQFF. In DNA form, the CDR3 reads TGTGCCAGCAGCTTATACAGTGGGCGGAGGCTCTCCTACAATGAGCAGTTCTTC. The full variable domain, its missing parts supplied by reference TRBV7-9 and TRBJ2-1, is DTGVSQNPRHKITKRGQNVTFRCDPISEHNRLYWYRQTLGQGPEFLTYFQNEAQLEKSRLLSDRFSAERPKGSFSTLEIQRTEQGDSAMYLCASSLYSGRRLSYNEQFFGPGTRLTVL.

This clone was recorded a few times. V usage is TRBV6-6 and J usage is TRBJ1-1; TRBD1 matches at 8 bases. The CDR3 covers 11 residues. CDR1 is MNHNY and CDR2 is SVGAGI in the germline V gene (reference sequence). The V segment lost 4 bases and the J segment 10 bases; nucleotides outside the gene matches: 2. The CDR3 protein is CASSSTGGAFF. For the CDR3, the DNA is TGTGCCAGCAGTTCCACAGGGGGAGCTTTCTTT.

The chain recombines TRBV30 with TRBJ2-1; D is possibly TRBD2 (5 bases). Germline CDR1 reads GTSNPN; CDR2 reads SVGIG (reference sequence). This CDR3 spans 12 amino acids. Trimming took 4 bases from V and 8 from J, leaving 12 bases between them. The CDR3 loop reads CAWTRTGYEQFF. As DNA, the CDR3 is TGTGCCTGGACCCGGACTGGGTATGAGCAGTTCTTC.

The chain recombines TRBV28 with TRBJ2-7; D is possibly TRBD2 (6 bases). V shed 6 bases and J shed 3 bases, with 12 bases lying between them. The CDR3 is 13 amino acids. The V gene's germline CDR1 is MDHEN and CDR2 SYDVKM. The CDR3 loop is CASSLGGNYEQYF. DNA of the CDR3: TGTGCCAGCAGCCTGGGGGGAAACTACGAGCAGTACTTC.

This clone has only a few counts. The CDR3 coding sequence is TGTGCCAGCAGTCCCCAGGGGGCCCCCACAGATACGCAGTATTTT. Residues: CASSPQGAPTDTQYF. J is TRBJ2-3 and V is TRBV28, with 8 bases matching TRBD1. This CDR3 is built from 15 residues. V trimming: 5 bases; J trimming: 2 bases; junction bases outside the gene matches: 6. Looked up from germline, CDR1 is MDHEN and CDR2 is SYDVKM.

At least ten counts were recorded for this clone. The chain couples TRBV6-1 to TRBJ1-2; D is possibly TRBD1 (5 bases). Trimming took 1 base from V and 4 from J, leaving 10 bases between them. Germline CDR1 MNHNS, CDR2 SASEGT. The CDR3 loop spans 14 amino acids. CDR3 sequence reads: CASSEVDSFYGYTF. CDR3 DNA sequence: TGTGCCAGCAGTGAAGTAGACAGCTTCTATGGCTACACCTTC.

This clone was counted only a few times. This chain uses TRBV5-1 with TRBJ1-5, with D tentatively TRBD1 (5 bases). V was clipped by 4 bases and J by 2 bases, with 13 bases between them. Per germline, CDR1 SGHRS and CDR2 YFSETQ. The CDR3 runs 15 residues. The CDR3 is CASSPGAGGNQPQHF. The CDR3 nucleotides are TGCGCCAGCAGCCCCGGGGCGGGGGGCAATCAGCCCCAGCATTTT.

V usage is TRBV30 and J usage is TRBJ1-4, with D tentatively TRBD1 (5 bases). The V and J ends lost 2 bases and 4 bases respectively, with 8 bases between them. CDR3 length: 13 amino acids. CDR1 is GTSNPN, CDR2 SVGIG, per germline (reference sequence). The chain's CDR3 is CAWSRTLNEKLFF. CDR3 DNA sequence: TGTGCCTGGAGTCGGACACTTAATGAAAAACTGTTTTTT. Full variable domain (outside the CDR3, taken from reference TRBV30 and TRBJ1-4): SQTIHQWPATLVQPVGSPLSLECTVEGTSNPNLYWYRQAAGRGLQLLFYSVGIGQISSEVPQNLSASRPQDRQFILSSKKLLLSDSGFYLCAWSRTLNEKLFFGSGTQLSVL.

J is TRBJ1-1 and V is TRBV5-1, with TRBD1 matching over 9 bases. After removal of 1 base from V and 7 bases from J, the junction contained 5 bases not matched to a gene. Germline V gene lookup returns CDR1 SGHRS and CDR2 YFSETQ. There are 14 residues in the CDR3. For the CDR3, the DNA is TGCGCCAGCAGCTTGCAGGGACAGGGTAATGAAGCTTTCTTT. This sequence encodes CASSLQGQGNEAFF.

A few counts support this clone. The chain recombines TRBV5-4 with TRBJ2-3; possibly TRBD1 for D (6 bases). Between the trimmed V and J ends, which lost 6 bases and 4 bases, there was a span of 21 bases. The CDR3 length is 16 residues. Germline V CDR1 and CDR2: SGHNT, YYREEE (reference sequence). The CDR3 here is CASTFGGGLLSDTQYF. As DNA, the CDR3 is TGTGCCAGCACCTTTGGGGGCGGGCTCCTCTCAGATACGCAGTATTTT.

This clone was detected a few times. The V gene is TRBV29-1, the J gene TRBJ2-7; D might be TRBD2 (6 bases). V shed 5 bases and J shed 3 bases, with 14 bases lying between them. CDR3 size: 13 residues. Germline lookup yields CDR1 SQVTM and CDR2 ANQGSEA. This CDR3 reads CSVFLNSGYEQYF. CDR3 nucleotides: TGCAGCGTTTTCCTAAATAGCGGCTACGAGCAGTACTTC.

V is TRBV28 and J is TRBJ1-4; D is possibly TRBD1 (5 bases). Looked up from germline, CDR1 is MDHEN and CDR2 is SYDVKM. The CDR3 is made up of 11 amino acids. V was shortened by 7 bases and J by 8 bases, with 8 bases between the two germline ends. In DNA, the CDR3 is TGTGCCAGCACCCGGACAGAAAAACTGTTTTTT. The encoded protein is CASTRTEKLFF.

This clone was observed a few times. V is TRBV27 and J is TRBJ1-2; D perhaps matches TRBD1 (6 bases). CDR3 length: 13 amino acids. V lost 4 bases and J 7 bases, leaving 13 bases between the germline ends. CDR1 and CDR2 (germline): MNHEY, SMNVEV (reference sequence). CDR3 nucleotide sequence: TGTGCCAGCAGTTGGTGGGGGCAAGTTGGCTACACCTTC. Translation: CASSWWGQVGYTF.

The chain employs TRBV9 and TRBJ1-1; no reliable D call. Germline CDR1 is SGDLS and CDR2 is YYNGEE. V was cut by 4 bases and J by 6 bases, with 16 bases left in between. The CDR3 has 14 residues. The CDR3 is CASSREVFRAEAFF. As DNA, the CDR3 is TGTGCCAGCAGCAGAGAGGTATTTCGGGCTGAAGCTTTCTTT.

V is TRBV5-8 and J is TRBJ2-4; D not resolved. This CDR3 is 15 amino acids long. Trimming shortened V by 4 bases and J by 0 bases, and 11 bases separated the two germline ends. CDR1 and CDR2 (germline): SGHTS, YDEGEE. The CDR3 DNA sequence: TGTGCCAGCAGCATGGACGAGGTAGCCAAAAACATTCAGTACTTC. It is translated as CASSMDEVAKNIQYF.

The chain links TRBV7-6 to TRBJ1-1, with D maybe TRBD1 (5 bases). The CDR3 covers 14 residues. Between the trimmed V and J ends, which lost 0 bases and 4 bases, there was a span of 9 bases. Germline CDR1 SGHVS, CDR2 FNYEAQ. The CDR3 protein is CASSLAGRGTEAFF. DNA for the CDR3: TGTGCCAGCAGCTTAGCGGGAAGGGGCACTGAAGCTTTCTTT.

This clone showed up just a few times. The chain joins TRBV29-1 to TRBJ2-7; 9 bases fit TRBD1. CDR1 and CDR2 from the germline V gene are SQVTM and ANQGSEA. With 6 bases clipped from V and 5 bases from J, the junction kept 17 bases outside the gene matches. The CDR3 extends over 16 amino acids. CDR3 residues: CSVDFPGTGNMDEQYF. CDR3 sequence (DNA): TGCAGCGTAGATTTCCCCGGGACAGGGAATATGGACGAGCAGTACTTC.

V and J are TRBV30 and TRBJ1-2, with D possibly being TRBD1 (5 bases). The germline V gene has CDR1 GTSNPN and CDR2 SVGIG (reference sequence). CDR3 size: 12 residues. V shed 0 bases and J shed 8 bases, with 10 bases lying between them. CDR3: CAWSVTAGGYTF. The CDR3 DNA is TGTGCCTGGAGTGTGACAGCAGGAGGCTACACCTTC.

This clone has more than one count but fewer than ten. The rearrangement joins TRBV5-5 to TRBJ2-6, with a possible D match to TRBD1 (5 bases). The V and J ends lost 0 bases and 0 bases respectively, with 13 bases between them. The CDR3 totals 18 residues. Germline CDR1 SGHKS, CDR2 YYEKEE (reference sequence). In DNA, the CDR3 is TGTGCCAGCAGCTTGGGGGGCAGGGCAAACTCTGGGGCCAACGTCCTGACTTTC. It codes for CASSLGGRANSGANVLTF.